This entry describes one T cell receptor (beta chain). Its cognate antigen is unknown. The V segment lost 5 bases and the J segment 9 bases; nucleotides outside the gene matches: 12. Germline values: CDR1 SGHTS, CDR2 YDEGEE. The CDR3 contains 14 residues. The data belong to a study of cytomegalovirus exposure and HLA in healthy donors. Study outcomes and limitations: Reports showed the classifier diagnosing cytomegalovirus status with high specificity and sensitivity. From TCR beta sequences, most subjects' HLA-A and HLA-B alleles were reportedly predicted accurately.

60 Vbeta and 13 Jbeta primers were used in PCR. Generated by immunoSEQ multiplex PCR, the TCRdb table keeps only in-frame clones and is missing some. Of roughly 120,000 clones in the sample, less than 70% were seen once. The source is a woman aged 70-85 years in good health and CMV-seropositive. The chain recombines TRBV5-8 with TRBJ1-1; 8 bases are a match to TRBD1. Specimen: PBMCs. CDR3 sequence: CASRLPGGAWKAFF. DNA of the CDR3: TGTGCCAGCAGGCTACCAGGGGGCGCGTGGAAAGCTTTCTTT.